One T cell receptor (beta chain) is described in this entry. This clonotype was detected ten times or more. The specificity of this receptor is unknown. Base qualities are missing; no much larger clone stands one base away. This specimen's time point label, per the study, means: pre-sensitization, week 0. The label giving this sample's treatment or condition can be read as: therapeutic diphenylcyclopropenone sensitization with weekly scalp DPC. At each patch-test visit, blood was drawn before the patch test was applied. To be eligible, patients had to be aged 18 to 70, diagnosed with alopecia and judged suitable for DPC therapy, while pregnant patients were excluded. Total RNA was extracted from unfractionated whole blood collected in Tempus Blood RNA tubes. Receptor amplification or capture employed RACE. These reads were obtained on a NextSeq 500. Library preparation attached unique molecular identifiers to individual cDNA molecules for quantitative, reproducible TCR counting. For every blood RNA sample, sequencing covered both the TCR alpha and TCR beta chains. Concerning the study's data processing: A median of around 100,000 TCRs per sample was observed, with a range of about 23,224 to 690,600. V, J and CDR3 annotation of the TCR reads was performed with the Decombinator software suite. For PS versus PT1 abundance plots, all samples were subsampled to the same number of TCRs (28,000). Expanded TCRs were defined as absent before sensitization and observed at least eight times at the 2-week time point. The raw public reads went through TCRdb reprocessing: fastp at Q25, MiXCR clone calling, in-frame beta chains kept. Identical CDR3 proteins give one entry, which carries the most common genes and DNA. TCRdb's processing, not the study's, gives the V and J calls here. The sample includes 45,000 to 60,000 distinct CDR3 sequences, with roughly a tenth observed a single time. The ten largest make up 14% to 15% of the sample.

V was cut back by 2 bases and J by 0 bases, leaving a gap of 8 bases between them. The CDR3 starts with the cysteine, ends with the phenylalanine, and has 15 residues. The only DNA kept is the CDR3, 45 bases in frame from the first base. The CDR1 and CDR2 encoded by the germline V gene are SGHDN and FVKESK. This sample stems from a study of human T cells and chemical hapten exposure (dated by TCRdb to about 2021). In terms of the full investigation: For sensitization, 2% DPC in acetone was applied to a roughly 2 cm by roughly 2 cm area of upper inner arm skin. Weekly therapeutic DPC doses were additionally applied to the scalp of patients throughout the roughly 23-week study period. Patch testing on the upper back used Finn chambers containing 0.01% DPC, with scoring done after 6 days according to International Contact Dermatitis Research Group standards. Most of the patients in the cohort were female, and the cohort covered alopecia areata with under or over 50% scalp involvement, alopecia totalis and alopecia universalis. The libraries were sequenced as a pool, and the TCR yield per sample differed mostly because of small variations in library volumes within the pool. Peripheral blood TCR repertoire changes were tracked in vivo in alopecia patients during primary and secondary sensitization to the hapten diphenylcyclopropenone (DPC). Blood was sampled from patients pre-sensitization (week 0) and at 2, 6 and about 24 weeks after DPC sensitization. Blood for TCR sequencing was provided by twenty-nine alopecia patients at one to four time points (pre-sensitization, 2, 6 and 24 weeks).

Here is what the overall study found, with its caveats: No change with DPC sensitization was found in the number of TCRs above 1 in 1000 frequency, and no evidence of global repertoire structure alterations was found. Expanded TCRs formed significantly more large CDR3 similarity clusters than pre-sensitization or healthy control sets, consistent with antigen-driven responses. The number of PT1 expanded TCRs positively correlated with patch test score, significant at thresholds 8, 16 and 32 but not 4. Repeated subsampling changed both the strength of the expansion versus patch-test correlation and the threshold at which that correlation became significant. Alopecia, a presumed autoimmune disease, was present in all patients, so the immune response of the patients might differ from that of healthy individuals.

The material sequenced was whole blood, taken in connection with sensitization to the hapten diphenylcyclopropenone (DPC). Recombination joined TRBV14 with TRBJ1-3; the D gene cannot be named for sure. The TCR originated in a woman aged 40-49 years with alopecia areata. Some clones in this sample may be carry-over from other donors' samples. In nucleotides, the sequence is TGTGCCAGCAGCCAAACCCTCCTCTCTGGAAACACCATATATTTT. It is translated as CASSQTLLSGNTIYF.